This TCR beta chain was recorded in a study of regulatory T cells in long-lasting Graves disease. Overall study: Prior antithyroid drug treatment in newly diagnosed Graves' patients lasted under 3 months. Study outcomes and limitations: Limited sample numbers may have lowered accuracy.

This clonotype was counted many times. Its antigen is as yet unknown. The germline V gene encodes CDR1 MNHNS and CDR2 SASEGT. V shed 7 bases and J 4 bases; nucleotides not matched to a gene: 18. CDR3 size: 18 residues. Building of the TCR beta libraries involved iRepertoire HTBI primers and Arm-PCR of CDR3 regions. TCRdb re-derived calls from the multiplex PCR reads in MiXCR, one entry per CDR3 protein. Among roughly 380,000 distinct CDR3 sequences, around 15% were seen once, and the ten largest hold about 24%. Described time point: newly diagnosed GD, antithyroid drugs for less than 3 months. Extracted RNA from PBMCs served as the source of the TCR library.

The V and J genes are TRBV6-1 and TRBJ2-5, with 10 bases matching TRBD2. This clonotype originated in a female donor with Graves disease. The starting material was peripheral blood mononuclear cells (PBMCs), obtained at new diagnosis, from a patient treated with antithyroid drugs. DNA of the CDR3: TGTGCCAGCACTCGGTTTGTCCTAGCGGGAGAGGACCGAGAGACCCAGTACTTC. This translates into CASTRFVLAGEDRETQYF.